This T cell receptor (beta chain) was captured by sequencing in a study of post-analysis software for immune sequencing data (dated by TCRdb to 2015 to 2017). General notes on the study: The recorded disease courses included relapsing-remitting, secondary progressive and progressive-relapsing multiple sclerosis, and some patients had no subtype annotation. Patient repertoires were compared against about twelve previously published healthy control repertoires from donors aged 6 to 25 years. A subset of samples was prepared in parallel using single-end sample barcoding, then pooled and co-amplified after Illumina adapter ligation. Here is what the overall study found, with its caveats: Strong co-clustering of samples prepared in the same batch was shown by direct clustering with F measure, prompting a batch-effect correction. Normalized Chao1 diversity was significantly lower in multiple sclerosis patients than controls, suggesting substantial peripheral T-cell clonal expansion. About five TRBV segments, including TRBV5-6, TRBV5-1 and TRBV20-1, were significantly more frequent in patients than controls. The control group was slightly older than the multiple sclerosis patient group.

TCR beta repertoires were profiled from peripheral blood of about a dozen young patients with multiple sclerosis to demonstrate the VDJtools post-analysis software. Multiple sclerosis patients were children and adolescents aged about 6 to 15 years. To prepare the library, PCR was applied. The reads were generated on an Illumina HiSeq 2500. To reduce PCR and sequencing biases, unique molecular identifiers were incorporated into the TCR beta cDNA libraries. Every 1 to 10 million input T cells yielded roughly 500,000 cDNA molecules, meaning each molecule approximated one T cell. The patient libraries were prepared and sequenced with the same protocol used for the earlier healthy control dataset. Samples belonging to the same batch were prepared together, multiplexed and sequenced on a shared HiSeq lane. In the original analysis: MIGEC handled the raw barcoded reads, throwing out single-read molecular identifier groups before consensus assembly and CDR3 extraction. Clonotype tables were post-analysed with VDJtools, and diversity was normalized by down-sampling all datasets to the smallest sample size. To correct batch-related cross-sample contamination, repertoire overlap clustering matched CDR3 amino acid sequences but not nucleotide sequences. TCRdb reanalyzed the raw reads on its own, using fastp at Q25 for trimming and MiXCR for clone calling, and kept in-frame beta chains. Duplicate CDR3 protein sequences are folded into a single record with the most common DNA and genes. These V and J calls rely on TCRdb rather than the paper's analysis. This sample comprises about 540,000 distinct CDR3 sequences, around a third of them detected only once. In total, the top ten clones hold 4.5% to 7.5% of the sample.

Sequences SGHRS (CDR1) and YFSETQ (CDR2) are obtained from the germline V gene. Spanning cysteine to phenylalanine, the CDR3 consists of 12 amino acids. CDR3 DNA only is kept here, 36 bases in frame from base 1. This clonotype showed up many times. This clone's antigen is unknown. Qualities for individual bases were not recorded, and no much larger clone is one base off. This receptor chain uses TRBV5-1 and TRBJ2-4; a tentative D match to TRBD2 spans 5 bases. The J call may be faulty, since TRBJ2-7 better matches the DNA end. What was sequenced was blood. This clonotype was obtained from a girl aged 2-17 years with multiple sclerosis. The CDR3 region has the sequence CASGRGAFEQYF. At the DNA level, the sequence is TGCGCCAGCGGCCGGGGAGCCTTCGAGCAGTACTTC.